This T cell receptor beta chain was documented in a study of identical twins. MiXCR, applied by TCRdb to the 5' RACE reads, yields one record per CDR3 protein. This sample has about 520,000 distinct CDR3 sequences, with roughly a fifth found just once. The table lists this clonotype with a few counts. Its antigen is still unknown. Study results and caveats: Abundant cord blood beta clonotypes carried fewer insertions; memory repertoires showed none. Models underestimated TCR alpha sharing (out-of-frame) in monozygotic twins.

V lost 0 bases and J lost 4, with 10 bases in between. Germline V gene data show CDR1 as MNHEY and CDR2 as SVGEGT. CDR3 length equals 14 residues. Healthy Caucasians alone served as donors. In addition, the sample was reused for a study of T cells expressing NK-cell markers. That work states: Dominant NKG2C+ clonotypes made up about 1.0-8% of CD8+ T cells in roughly 6 donors.

The sample was CD4+ T cells sorted from blood. The rearrangement uses TRBV6-2 or TRBV6-3 and TRBJ2-7; weak D call: TRBD2 (6 bases). The TCR comes from a young woman in good health. The CDR3 here is CASSYSRERYEQYF. The CDR3 DNA is TGTGCCAGCAGTTACTCCCGGGAGAGGTACGAGCAGTACTTC.